This paragraph reports one T cell receptor (beta chain). Trimming took off 6 bases at V and 1 base at J, with 15 bases between the two ends. Germline CDR1 MDHEN, CDR2 SYDVKM. This CDR3 spans 15 amino acids. This sample was taken from a study of a mutant IDH1 vaccine in newly diagnosed glioma. Study in general: Sex distribution of treated patients was about 62% male and roughly 40% female; mean age was around 40 years.

Measured with immunoSEQ multiplex PCR; TCRdb has only the in-frame clones, and not every one. The table has about 33,000 clones, roughly nine tenths seen once; the top ten hold around 5%. Time point meaning: baseline, week 1 (first vaccination visit). Treatment noted: pre-vaccination baseline after standard-of-care therapy. This specimen consisted of PBMCs, obtained from a glioma patient treated with radiotherapy, temozolomide or both. The TCR was taken from a middle-aged woman with glioma. The genes are TRBV28 and TRBJ1-1, with D unresolved. CDR3 protein: CASRPTQGRNTEAFF. In DNA form, the CDR3 reads TGTGCCAGCAGGCCTACCCAAGGGCGGAACACTGAAGCTTTCTTT.